The rows below give T cell receptor beta chains drawn from one sample of a study of T cell clusters in autoimmune cytopenias. After re-calling the multiplex PCR reads, TCRdb lists one entry per CDR3 protein, DNA absent. With under 14,000 distinct CDR3 sequences in the sample, the ten largest clones hold approximately 4.8%. These data were likewise used in another study, on T cell repertoires in aging, cancer and after chemotherapy.

Sample: peripheral blood. These receptors all come from a human donor in good health. Both conserved end residues are part of each CDR3. Only some rows state a clone size, as once, few, many or a class for expanded clones.

j_call,clone_size,v_call,cdr3_aa
TRBJ2-3,NA,TRBV30,CAWSVSRGVDTQYF
TRBJ2-3,NA,TRBV12-3/TRBV12-4,CASSLAGTTDTQYF
TRBJ1-5,NA,TRBV5-1,CASSYGEINQPQHF
TRBJ2-1,NA,TRBV6-4,CASSDSAGALGGSYNEQFF
TRBJ2-3,NA,TRBV6-5,CASSSPREGQFEHTQYF
TRBJ1-3,medium-sized,TRBV18,CASRPMEGNTIYF
TRBJ2-1,NA,TRBV6-4,CASSDGLAGGYNEQFF
TRBJ2-7,NA,TRBV28,CASSRDRGEQYF
TRBJ2-7,medium-sized,TRBV7-9,CASSLAPEVTTYEQYF
TRBJ2-2,NA,TRBV6-2/TRBV6-3,CASSFQVWTVSNTGELFF
TRBJ2-1,NA,TRBV6-6,CASSLTPPSGGANEQFF
TRBJ2-5,NA,TRBV11-1,CASSLVGTGRRQETQYF
TRBJ2-3,medium-sized,TRBV29-1,CSVTDRVSTDTQYF
TRBJ2-5,NA,TRBV6-5,CASSYSILAGGQETQYF
TRBJ2-5,NA,TRBV11-1,CASSLGFSSGQFQETQYF
TRBJ1-5,NA,TRBV7-9,CASSRESGHQPQHF
TRBJ1-1,NA,TRBV20-1,CSARALGSFGEAFF
TRBJ2-3,NA,TRBV4-1,CASSKVFDTQYF
TRBJ2-1,medium-sized,TRBV7-2,CASSFGLYNEQFF
TRBJ2-1,NA,TRBV20-1,CSAGTSGGPWEQFF
TRBJ2-2,medium-sized,TRBV7-6,CASSFGGLTGELFF
TRBJ2-1,NA,TRBV11-3,CASSLGEQNEQFF
TRBJ2-1,NA,TRBV7-9,CASSKTSGGPVGFF
TRBJ2-1,NA,TRBV18,CASSPGTLNNEQFF
TRBJ2-3,NA,TRBV24-1,CATSYGVTDTQYF
TRBJ2-1,medium-sized,TRBV7-2,CASSLVAGDNEQFF
TRBJ2-2,medium-sized,TRBV29-1,CSVWWADTGELFF
TRBJ2-6,NA,TRBV6-2/TRBV6-3,CASSQQGVSGANVLTF
TRBJ2-1,NA,TRBV5-4,CASSLGDRGIRQFF
TRBJ2-4,NA,TRBV28,CASSHGSAKNIQYF
TRBJ1-5,NA,TRBV6-1,CASGPNQPQHF
TRBJ1-6,NA,TRBV28,CASRGQAGSPLHF
TRBJ1-2,medium-sized,TRBV6-5,CASSALRGDGYTF
TRBJ1-4,medium-sized,TRBV30,CAATGTAEKLFF
TRBJ2-4,NA,TRBV21-1,CASPRVAGGGADIQYF
TRBJ1-1,medium-sized,TRBV27,CASALSGVTEAFF
TRBJ2-7,NA,TRBV10-3,CAIKRQESSYEQYF
TRBJ2-1,NA,TRBV15,CATSRDGQGSYNEQFF
TRBJ2-7,medium-sized,TRBV12-3/TRBV12-4,CASSPTPGTETYEQYF
TRBJ1-1,medium-sized,TRBV30,CAWSSARNTEAFF
TRBJ1-1,NA,TRBV6-1,CASTRLQNTEAFF
TRBJ1-6,medium-sized,TRBV5-4,CASSLDTGGAWNSPLHF
TRBJ2-1,NA,TRBV5-1,CASSPIGWQGTVDEQFF
TRBJ1-3,NA,TRBV20-1,CSARNMEGNTIYF
TRBJ2-3,NA,TRBV5-6,CASSQGGAYPDTQYF
TRBJ1-5,NA,TRBV6-5,CASRGQVMVANQPQHF
TRBJ1-4,NA,TRBV24-1,CATSDQNTEKLFF
TRBJ2-2,NA,TRBV5-6,CASSPPREFTGELFF
TRBJ2-3,NA,TRBV7-2,CASSLGGTPTDTQYF
TRBJ2-1,NA,TRBV7-9,CAGGGGTGGTNEQFF
TRBJ2-1,NA,TRBV6-5,CASRRQGTYNEQFF
TRBJ1-1,NA,TRBV24-1,CATIGTASTEAFF
TRBJ2-3,NA,TRBV5-6,CASSLLGQDPSSTDTQYF
TRBJ2-3,NA,TRBV11-3,CTPERRAWDTQYF